Each of the 25 T cell receptor beta chains below was sequenced from the same sample in a study of blood T cell repertoires in COVID-19. The data were produced by immunoSEQ multiplex PCR, yet TCRdb's version contains in-frame clones alone and is incomplete. The sample lists some 140,000 clones, about four fifths occurring once. Sequencing input: peripheral blood. All receptors come from a woman of 80 years or more with acute or convalescent COVID-19.

V is TRBV29-1 and J is TRBJ1-1; D remains unclear. V was trimmed by 5 bases and J by 11 bases, leaving 24 bases between them. The CDR3 covers 14 residues. Germline assignment: CDR1 SQVTM and CDR2 ANQGSEA. The CDR3 spells CSVNLRDTLRRAFF. The CDR3 DNA sequence: TGCAGCGTTAACCTCCGCGACACTCTAAGGAGGGCTTTCTTT. Supplemented by reference TRBV29-1 and TRBJ1-1, the full variable domain reads SAVISQKPSRDICQRGTSLTIQCQVDSQVTMMFWYRQQPGQSLTLIATANQGSEATYESGFVIDKFPISRPNLTFSTLTVSNMSPEDSSIYLCSVNLRDTLRRAFFGQGTRLTVV.

The chain recombines TRBV5-1 with TRBJ1-1; D is unclear. CDR1 SGHRS and CDR2 YFSETQ come from the germline V gene. The CDR3 contains 15 residues. Trimming removed 0 bases at V and 1 base at J, with 10 bases between. The CDR3 nucleotides are TGCGCCAGCAGCTTGGACAGCTTATCGAACACTGAAGCTTTCTTT. Encoded protein: CASSLDSLSNTEAFF.

The chain uses TRBV12-3 or TRBV12-4 and TRBJ2-2, with D perhaps matching TRBD1 (5 bases). The CDR3 runs 13 residues. Trimming removed 5 bases from V and 5 bases from J, with 9 bases in between. The CDR3: CASSRQLTGELFF. The CDR3 nucleotides are TGTGCCAGCAGTCGACAGTTAACCGGGGAGCTGTTTTTT.

The gene calls are TRBV4-3 and TRBJ1-1, with unresolved D. Germline CDR1 and CDR2: LGHNA and YSLEER. The CDR3 loop spans 13 amino acids. Trimming removed 0 bases at V and 7 bases at J, with 9 bases between. As DNA, the CDR3 is TGCGCCAGCAGCCAAGATGACGGACTTGAAGCTTTCTTT. The encoded protein is CASSQDDGLEAFF.

The gene calls are TRBV5-4 and TRBJ2-3; a possible D gene is TRBD2 (6 bases). This CDR3 has 15 amino acids. Trimming cost V 0 bases and J 0 bases, with 8 bases left between them. Germline V lookup: CDR1 SGHNT, CDR2 YYREEE (reference sequence). The CDR3 region is CASSLERGSTDTQYF. In DNA form, the CDR3 reads TGTGCCAGCAGCTTGGAACGGGGGAGCACAGATACGCAGTATTTT.

The J gene is TRBJ1-4, the V gene TRBV27; D possibly corresponds to TRBD1 (6 bases). Germline V gene lookup returns CDR1 MNHEY and CDR2 SMNVEV (reference sequence). The CDR3 is 15 residues long. The ends were cut back, 5 bases at V and 5 bases at J, with 15 bases in the middle. The CDR3 sequence: CASSRTGSGNEKLFF. Here the CDR3 DNA reads TGTGCCAGCAGTCGCACAGGGTCTGGAAATGAAAAACTGTTTTTT.

J is TRBJ2-7 and V is TRBV7-9; 8 bases align to TRBD2. The CDR3 extends over 17 amino acids. The J segment lost 0 bases and the V segment lost 5 bases, leaving 12 bases of the junction unmatched. The germline gives CDR1 SEHNR, CDR2 FQNEAQ (reference sequence). Here the CDR3 reads CASSLPGGAVTSYEQYF. The CDR3, as DNA: TGTGCCAGCAGCCTACCCGGGGGGGCAGTCACCTCCTACGAGCAGTACTTC. Full variable domain (remainder filled in from reference TRBV7-9 and TRBJ2-7): DTGVSQNPRHKITKRGQNVTFRCDPISEHNRLYWYRQTLGQGPEFLTYFQNEAQLEKSRLLSDRFSAERPKGSFSTLEIQRTEQGDSAMYLCASSLPGGAVTSYEQYFGPGTRLTVT.

The chain carries TRBV27 and TRBJ2-7; D gene unclear. The germline CDR1 and CDR2 sequences are MNHEY and SMNVEV (reference sequence). The CDR3 extends over 13 amino acids. With 5 bases removed from V and 2 bases from J, the gap between germline ends came to 10 bases. The CDR3 loop is CASSLGLAYEQYF. The CDR3 DNA sequence: TGTGCCAGCAGTCTGGGCCTTGCCTACGAGCAGTACTTC.

This clone appeared a single time. The chain combines TRBV25-1 with TRBJ1-2; tentatively, D is TRBD1 (6 bases). Looked up from germline, CDR1 is MGHDK and CDR2 is SYGVNS. The CDR3 is made up of 12 amino acids. Trimming removed 2 bases from V and 8 bases from J, with 9 bases in between. DNA for the CDR3: TGTGCCAGCAGTGAAACAGGGATGGGCTACACCTTC. Its translation: CASSETGMGYTF.

The CDR3 coding sequence is TGTGCCAGCAGCGTAGAGGGGGGGAGGAGGTCTGGCTACACCTTC. Residues: CASSVEGGRRSGYTF. The chain links TRBV9 to TRBJ1-2; the D gene is possibly TRBD1 (6 bases). V shed 0 bases and J shed 7 bases, with 16 bases lying between them. CDR1 is SGDLS, CDR2 YYNGEE, per germline. This CDR3 comprises 15 residues.

This chain links TRBV18 with TRBJ1-5; 9 nucleotides agree with TRBD1. The germline V gene encodes CDR1 KGHSH and CDR2 LQKENI. This CDR3 is built from 13 residues. The CDR3 bases are TGTGCGGCCGGGACAGGGAATAATCAGCCCCAGCATTTT. Protein: CAAGTGNNQPQHF.

The chain links TRBV19 to TRBJ2-1; 11 bases line up with TRBD2. V shed 4 bases, J shed 7 bases, and the junction held 12 bases outside the gene matches. Germline values: CDR1 LNHDA, CDR2 SQIVND (reference sequence). This CDR3 is 17 amino acids long. CDR3 in DNA: TGTGCCAGTAGTACCTTAGCGGGGGGGCATTATCGAAATGAGCAGTTCTTC. Protein: CASSTLAGGHYRNEQFF.

The CDR3: CATSDPGREETQYF. CDR3 in DNA: TGTGCCACCAGTGATCCCGGGAGGGAAGAGACCCAGTACTTC. The genes are TRBV24-1 and TRBJ2-5; 8 bases match TRBD2. The CDR3 consists of 14 residues. Germline V gene sequence: CDR1 KGHDR, CDR2 SFDVKD. Losses at the gene ends were 3 bases for V and 3 bases for J; bases not matched to a gene: 2.

This clone has only a few counts. V gene TRBV7-9 combines with J gene TRBJ2-2; TRBD2 is a possible D gene (6 bases). Germline CDR1 reads SEHNR; CDR2 reads FQNEAQ (reference sequence). V was pared by 3 bases and J by 6 bases, with 11 bases between. The CDR3 totals 14 residues. CDR3 sequence (DNA): TGTGCCAGCAGCTTGAGGCGGGGACCCGGGGAGCTGTTTTTT. Protein sequence: CASSLRRGPGELFF.

The chain links TRBV27 to TRBJ2-7; 7 bases line up with TRBD1. Losses at the gene ends were 4 bases for V and 7 bases for J; bases not matched to a gene: 7. The CDR3 loop spans 13 amino acids. Germline loops: CDR1 MNHEY, CDR2 SMNVEV (reference sequence). Here the CDR3 reads CASSSMTGREQYF. In DNA, the CDR3 is TGTGCCAGCAGTTCTATGACAGGGCGGGAGCAGTACTTC.

This clone was found a few times. The chain combines TRBV28 with TRBJ1-5, with D possibly TRBD1 on 5 matching bases. V gave up 1 base and J gave up 4 bases, with 14 bases separating them. Germline assignment: CDR1 MDHEN and CDR2 SYDVKM. This CDR3 is built from 16 residues. CDR3 residues: CASSLLGQLYNQPQHF. The CDR3, as DNA: TGTGCCAGCAGTTTATTGGGGCAACTCTATAATCAGCCCCAGCATTTT.

V and J are TRBV24-1 and TRBJ1-2; 7 nucleotides line up with TRBD1. This CDR3 has 16 residues. J lost 2 bases, V lost 4 bases, and 9 bases had no gene match. In germline, CDR1 is KGHDR, CDR2 SFDVKD. The chain's CDR3 is CATSDAHRQGNYGYTF. CDR3 nucleotides: TGTGCCACCAGTGACGCACACCGACAGGGAAACTATGGCTACACCTTC.

The V call is TRBV5-1, the J call TRBJ2-1; 14 bases line up with TRBD2. Germline lookup yields CDR1 SGHRS and CDR2 YFSETQ. The CDR3 has 18 residues. V lost 4 bases and J lost 7; bases outside the gene matches: 13. CDR3 residues: CASSEGTSGTSGGNEQFF. In nucleotides, the CDR3 is TGCGCCAGCAGCGAGGGGACCTCCGGGACTAGCGGGGGAAATGAGCAGTTCTTC.

A note on this clone: Additional DNA sequences in this sample encode the identical CDR3. The chain is built from TRBV18 and TRBJ1-1; maybe TRBD1 (5 bases). CDR1 and CDR2 from the germline V gene are KGHSH and LQKENI. The CDR3 sequence is 13 residues long. The V gene lost 7 bases and the J gene lost 1 base, with 10 bases spanning the gap. CDR3 DNA: TGTGCCAGCTTCACCGGGGGGAACACTGAAGCTTTCTTT. It yields the protein CASFTGGNTEAFF.

The V and J genes are TRBV5-1 and TRBJ1-1; D is undetermined. Between the trimmed V and J ends, which lost 4 bases and 5 bases, there was a span of 12 bases. The CDR3 covers 13 residues. Germline values: CDR1 SGHRS, CDR2 YFSETQ. Written as DNA, the CDR3 is TGCGCCAGCAGCGTCGGGGTTGGTACTGAAGCTTTCTTT. Residues: CASSVGVGTEAFF.

In its sample, this clone was seen once. The rearrangement uses TRBV2 and TRBJ1-2; no firm D call. CDR3 length: 10 residues. CDR1 is SNHLY, CDR2 FYNNEI, per germline. V lost 3 bases to trimming and J lost 7 bases, with 3 bases between them. DNA of the CDR3: TGTGCCAGCAGTGATAGTGGCTACACCTTC. This translates into CASSDSGYTF.

This chain joins TRBV19 and TRBJ2-7; D perhaps matches TRBD1 (5 bases). Germline lookup yields CDR1 LNHDA and CDR2 SQIVND (reference sequence). This CDR3 spans 14 amino acids. Trimming removed 3 bases from V and 4 bases from J, with 13 bases in between. For the CDR3, the DNA is TGTGCCAGTAGTATCGAGACAGAACCGTACGAGCAGTACTTC. It encodes CASSIETEPYEQYF. The full variable domain, its missing parts supplied by reference TRBV19 and TRBJ2-7, is DGGITQSPKYLFRKEGQNVTLSCEQNLNHDAMYWYRQDPGQGLRLIYYSQIVNDFQKGDIAEGYSVSREKKESFPLTVTSAQKNPTAFYLCASSIETEPYEQYFGPGTRLTVT.

In this sample, this clone turned up a few times. J is TRBJ1-1 and V is TRBV19; 7 bases fit TRBD1. The junction had 5 bases not matched to a gene; V was cut back by 3 bases and J by 4 bases. There are 14 residues in the CDR3. Germline loops: CDR1 LNHDA, CDR2 SQIVND (reference sequence). The CDR3 region is CASSIRTGSTEAFF. In DNA form, the CDR3 reads TGTGCCAGTAGTATCAGGACAGGTAGCACTGAAGCTTTCTTT.

The CDR3 protein is CASSQQSGANVLTF. CDR3 DNA sequence: TGTGCCAGCAGCCAACAGTCTGGGGCCAACGTCCTGACTTTC. The chain combines TRBV4-2 with TRBJ2-6, with D unresolved. The length of the CDR3 is 14 residues. Germline V gene data show CDR1 as LGHNA and CDR2 as YNFKEQ. V lost 2 bases to trimming and J lost 1 base, with 3 bases between them.

This clone appeared a single time. J is TRBJ1-1 and V is TRBV27; 7 bases line up with TRBD1. V shed 5 bases and J 4 bases; nucleotides not matched to a gene: 10. This CDR3 has 15 residues. Germline V CDR1 and CDR2: MNHEY, SMNVEV (reference sequence). In DNA, the CDR3 is TGTGCCAGCAGTCTGCACCAGGGGGGACCCACTGAAGCTTTCTTT. Translation: CASSLHQGGPTEAFF.